This TCR beta chain is drawn from a study of PD-1 blockade in classical Hodgkin lymphoma (dated by TCRdb to the early 2020s). Study-wide context: Nivolumab dosing was 3 mg/kg intravenously every 2 weeks, continuing until either disease progression or unacceptable toxicity. The study used CyTOF and TCR beta sequencing to define a peripheral blood immune signature of response to PD-1 blockade in classical Hodgkin lymphoma.

Genomic DNA was isolated using the Qiagen DNeasy kit from unsorted PBMCs as well as from negatively selected CD4+ and CD8+ fractions. TCR beta CDR3 regions were amplified by immunoSEQ multiplex PCR using primers annealing to V and J segments. Amplification bias was minimized using a synthetic immune receptor repertoire, and residual bias was removed computationally after sequencing. The published analysis was carried out like this. Repertoire diversity was quantified as the Shannon entropy index using custom Python scripts. Unsorted, CD4+ and CD8+ repertoires were analyzed separately, except in combined analyses where CD4+ and CD8+ sequences were merged in silico. Clonal expansion was defined as at least a 2-fold frequency increase after treatment relative to C1D1, with a pseudocount of 0.5 for undetected baseline clones. Singleton clones were defined as clones with 0 or 1 copy at C1D1, and non-singleton clones were defined as clones with 2 or more copies. Clones expanded in unsorted samples were assigned a CD4+, CD8+ or unknown annotation through matching of protein sequences in sorted samples from the same patient. Wilcoxon tests on paired samples were used to test changes in diversity from C1D1 to C4D1. As stored in TCRdb, this immuneACCESS dataset retains in-frame rearrangements with V and J assigned. A fraction of the clones does not appear; measured against another copy, unresolved V genes explain less than half of the discrepancy, and the remainder lacks a known reason. Clone size and the V and J calls come from that table; the DNA yielded D and trimming. Within this sample are approximately 89,000 clones, with 83% of them counted one time only. Clones ranked in the top ten supply over 15% of the sample.

Concerning this clone: This clone's antigen is unknown. It has no much larger one-base neighbor in the sample; base qualities were not kept.

V is trimmed back by 8 bases and J by 5 bases, and the junction contains 5 bases that no gene match accounts for. From the cysteine up to the phenylalanine, the CDR3 has a length of 12 residues. The DNA shown is the 36-base CDR3, in frame from base 1. Taken from the germline V gene, the CDR1 and CDR2 loops are MDHEN and SYDVKM. Sample time point, as interpreted from the label and publication: cycle 4 day 1 (C4D1), after 5 to 7 weeks of nivolumab. Every trial patient had relapsed following autologous stem cell transplantation, and prior brentuximab vedotin exposure was what differed among cohorts A, B and C. The trial cohort was composed of over 50 patients with relapsed/refractory classical Hodgkin lymphoma, for whom complete response, partial response or progressive disease was recorded as best overall response. Trial patients were treated with single-agent nivolumab in the multi-cohort phase II CheckMate 205 trial. An independent review committee assessed best overall response by applying the 2007 International Working Group response criteria. Trial PBMCs were collected just before the start of nivolumab (C1D1) and during therapy at cycle 2 day 1 and cycle 4 day 1. After peripheral blood was drawn into 8 mL Vacutainer Cell Preparation Tubes, PBMCs were isolated by centrifugation and then cryopreserved.

Here is what the overall study found, with its caveats: CD4+ but not CD8+ TCR diversity rose significantly by C4D1 (p=0.0027 vs p=0.16), most apparent in complete responders (p=0.02). Trial patients achieving complete response had baseline diversity similar to newly diagnosed patients, whereas partial responders and progressors had significantly lower diversity. The study was limited to a single clinical trial cohort, and causes of repertoire differences, possibly disease activity or prior therapy, remained undefined. Baseline TCR diversity was reported to be lower in newly diagnosed patients than in healthy donors, and even lower in relapsed/refractory patients. Patients starting nivolumab less than 1 year after ASCT had lower diversity and were excluded from later analyses to avoid confounding by immune reconstitution.

The V and J segments used are TRBV28 and TRBJ1-1, and 7 bases in between align with TRBD1. This clonotype was obtained from a human donor with classical Hodgkin lymphoma. The source material was peripheral blood mononuclear cells (PBMCs), sampled before the fourth cycle of nivolumab. For the CDR3, the sequence is CASWDRRTEAFF. The DNA is TGTGCCAGCTGGGACAGACGGACTGAAGCTTTCTTT.